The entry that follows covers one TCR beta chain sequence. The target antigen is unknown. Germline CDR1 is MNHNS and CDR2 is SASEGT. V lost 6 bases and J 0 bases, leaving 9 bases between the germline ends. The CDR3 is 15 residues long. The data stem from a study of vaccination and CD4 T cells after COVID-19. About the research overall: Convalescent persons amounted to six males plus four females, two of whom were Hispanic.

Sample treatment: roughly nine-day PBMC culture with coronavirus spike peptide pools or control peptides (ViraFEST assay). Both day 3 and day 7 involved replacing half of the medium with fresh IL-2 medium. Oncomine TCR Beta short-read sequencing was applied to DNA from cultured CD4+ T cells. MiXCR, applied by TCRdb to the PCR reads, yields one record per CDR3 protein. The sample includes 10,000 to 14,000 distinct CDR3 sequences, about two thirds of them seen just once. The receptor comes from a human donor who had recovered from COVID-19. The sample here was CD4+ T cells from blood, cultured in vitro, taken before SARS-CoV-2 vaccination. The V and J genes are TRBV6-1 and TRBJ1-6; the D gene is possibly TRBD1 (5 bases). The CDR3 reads CASRDTSSYNSPLHF. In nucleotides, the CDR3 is TGTGCCAGCAGGGACACTAGCTCCTATAATTCACCCCTCCACTTT.